The source of this T cell receptor (beta chain) is a study of technical replicates of blood from several donors. Sequencing used immunoSEQ multiplex PCR; TCRdb keeps in-frame clones, though not all of them. The top ten hold over 0.2% of the sample, which has around 69,000 clones, around 97% seen once. The sample was T cells isolated from PBMCs. This receptor was identified in a human donor in good health.

The CDR3 DNA follows: TGTGCCAGCAGCTTAGTGAGGGACACCGGGGAGCTGTTTTTT. Translated: CASSLVRDTGELFF. The rearrangement uses TRBV7-9 and TRBJ2-2, with D possibly TRBD2 on 5 matching bases. Trimming removed 1 base at V and 3 bases at J, with 6 bases between. Germline V CDR1 and CDR2: SEHNR, FQNEAQ (reference sequence). CDR3 length: 14 residues.